Sequencing of this TCR beta chain was carried out in a study of identical twins. Study results and limitations: Zero-insertion analyses might be partly confounded by invariant T cells like MAIT and iNKT.

Using its own MiXCR run on the 5' RACE reads, TCRdb lists one record per CDR3 protein. The sample holds around 530,000 distinct CDR3 sequences, roughly 15% seen once. This clonotype came up many times. The antigen remains undetermined. Trimming took off 2 bases at V and 8 bases at J, with 15 bases between the two ends. Germline assignment: CDR1 KGHSH and CDR2 LQKENI. This CDR3 contains 15 residues. The same sample was also used in a study of yellow fever vaccine responses in identical twins.

The chain is built from TRBV18 and TRBJ1-4, with D maybe TRBD1 (5 bases). Input material: CD4+ T cells sorted from blood. The receptor was isolated from a woman aged 18 to 35 in good health. The chain's CDR3 is CASSPEGFREEKLFF. The CDR3 coding sequence is TGTGCCAGCTCACCAGAGGGGTTCAGGGAAGAAAAACTGTTTTTT.